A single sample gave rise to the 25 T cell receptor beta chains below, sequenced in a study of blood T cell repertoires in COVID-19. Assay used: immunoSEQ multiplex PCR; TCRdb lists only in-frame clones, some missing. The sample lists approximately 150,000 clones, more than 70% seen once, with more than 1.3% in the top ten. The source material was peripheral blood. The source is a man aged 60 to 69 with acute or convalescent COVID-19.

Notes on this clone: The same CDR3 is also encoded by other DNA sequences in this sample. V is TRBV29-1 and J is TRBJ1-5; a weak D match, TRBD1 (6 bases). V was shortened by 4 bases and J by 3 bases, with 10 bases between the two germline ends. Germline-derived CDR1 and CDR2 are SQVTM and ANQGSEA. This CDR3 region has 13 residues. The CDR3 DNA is TGCAGCGTTGGGCAGGGGATCAATCAGCCCCAGCATTTT. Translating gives CSVGQGINQPQHF.

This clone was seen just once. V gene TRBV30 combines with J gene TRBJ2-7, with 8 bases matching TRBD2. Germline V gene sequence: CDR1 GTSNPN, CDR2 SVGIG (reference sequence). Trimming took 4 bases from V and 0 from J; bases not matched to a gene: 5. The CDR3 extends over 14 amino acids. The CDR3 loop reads CAWTPGGSSYEQYF. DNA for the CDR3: TGTGCCTGGACCCCGGGGGGGAGCTCCTACGAGCAGTACTTC.

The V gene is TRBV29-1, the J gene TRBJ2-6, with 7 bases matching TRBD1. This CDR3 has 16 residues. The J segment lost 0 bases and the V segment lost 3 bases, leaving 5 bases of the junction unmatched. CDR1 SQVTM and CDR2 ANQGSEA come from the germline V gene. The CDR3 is CSVDTGEPSGANVLTF. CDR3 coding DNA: TGCAGCGTTGACACAGGGGAGCCCTCTGGGGCCAACGTCCTGACTTTC.

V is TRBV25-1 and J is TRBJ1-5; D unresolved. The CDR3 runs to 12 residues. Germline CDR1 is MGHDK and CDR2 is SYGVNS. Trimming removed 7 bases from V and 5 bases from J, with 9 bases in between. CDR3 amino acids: CASILSDQPQHF. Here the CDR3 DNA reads TGTGCCAGCATTTTGAGTGATCAGCCCCAGCATTTT. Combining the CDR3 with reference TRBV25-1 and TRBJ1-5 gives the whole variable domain EADIYQTPRYLVIGTGKKITLECSQTMGHDKMYWYQQDPGMELHLIHYSYGVNSTEKGDLSSESTVSRIRTEHFPLTLESARPSHTSQYLCASILSDQPQHFGDGTRLSIL.

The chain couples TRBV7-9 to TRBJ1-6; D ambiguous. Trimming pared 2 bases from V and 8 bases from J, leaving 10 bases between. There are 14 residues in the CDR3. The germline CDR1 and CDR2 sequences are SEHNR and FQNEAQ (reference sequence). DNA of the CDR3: TGTGCCAGCAGCTTAAGGGAGGTTTATTCACCCCTCCACTTT. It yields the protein CASSLREVYSPLHF. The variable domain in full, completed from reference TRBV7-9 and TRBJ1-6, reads DTGVSQNPRHKITKRGQNVTFRCDPISEHNRLYWYRQTLGQGPEFLTYFQNEAQLEKSRLLSDRFSAERPKGSFSTLEIQRTEQGDSAMYLCASSLREVYSPLHFGNGTRLTVT.

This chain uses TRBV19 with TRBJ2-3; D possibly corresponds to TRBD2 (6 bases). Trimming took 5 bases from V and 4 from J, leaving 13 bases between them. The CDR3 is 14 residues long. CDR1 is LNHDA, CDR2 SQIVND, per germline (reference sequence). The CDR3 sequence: CASSPLGGADTQYF. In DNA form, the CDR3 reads TGTGCCAGTAGTCCGCTCGGAGGGGCAGATACGCAGTATTTT.

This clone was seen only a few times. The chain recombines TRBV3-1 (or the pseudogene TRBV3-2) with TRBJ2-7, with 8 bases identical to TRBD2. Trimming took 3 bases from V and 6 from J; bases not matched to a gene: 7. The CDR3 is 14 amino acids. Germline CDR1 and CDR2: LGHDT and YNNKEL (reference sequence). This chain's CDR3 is CASSHSRAGGEQYF. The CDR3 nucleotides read TGTGCCAGCAGCCATTCTAGGGCGGGAGGCGAGCAGTACTTC.

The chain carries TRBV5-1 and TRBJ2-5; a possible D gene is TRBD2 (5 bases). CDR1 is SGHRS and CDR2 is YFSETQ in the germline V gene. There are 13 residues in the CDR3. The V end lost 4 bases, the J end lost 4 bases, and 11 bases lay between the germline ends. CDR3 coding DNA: TGCGCCAGCAGCCCAGGAGGCGCAGAGACCCAGTACTTC. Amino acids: CASSPGGAETQYF.

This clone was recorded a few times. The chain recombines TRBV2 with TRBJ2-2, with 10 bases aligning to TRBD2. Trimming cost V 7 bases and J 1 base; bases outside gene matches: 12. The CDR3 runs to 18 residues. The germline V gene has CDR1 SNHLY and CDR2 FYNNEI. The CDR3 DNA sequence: TGTGCCAGCACCCGGACGGTAGCGGGAGGTGGGAACACCGGGGAGCTGTTTTTT. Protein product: CASTRTVAGGGNTGELFF.

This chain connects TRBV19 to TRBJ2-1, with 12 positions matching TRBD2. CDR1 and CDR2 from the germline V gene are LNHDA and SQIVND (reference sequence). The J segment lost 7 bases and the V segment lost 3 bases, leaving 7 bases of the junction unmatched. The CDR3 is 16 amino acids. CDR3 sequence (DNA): TGTGCCAGTAGTATTAGGGCTAGCGGGGGGGCGAATGAGCAGTTCTTC. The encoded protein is CASSIRASGGANEQFF. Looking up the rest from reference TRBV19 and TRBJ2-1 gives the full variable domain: DGGITQSPKYLFRKEGQNVTLSCEQNLNHDAMYWYRQDPGQGLRLIYYSQIVNDFQKGDIAEGYSVSREKKESFPLTVTSAQKNPTAFYLCASSIRASGGANEQFFGPGTRLTVL.

The CDR3 nucleotides read TGTGCCAGCAGTTTATTGGGACAGGGTGCCAATGAGCAGTTCTTC. Protein sequence: CASSLLGQGANEQFF. The chain has TRBV27 and TRBJ2-1, with TRBD1 matching over 9 bases. The CDR3 sequence is 15 residues long. The J segment lost 6 bases and the V segment lost 1 base, leaving 4 bases of the junction unmatched. Per the germline V gene, CDR1 is MNHEY and CDR2 is SMNVEV (reference sequence).

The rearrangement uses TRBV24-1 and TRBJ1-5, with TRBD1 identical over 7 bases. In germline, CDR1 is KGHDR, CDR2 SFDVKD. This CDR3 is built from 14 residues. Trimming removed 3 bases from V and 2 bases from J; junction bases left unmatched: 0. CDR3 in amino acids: CATSDTGGNQPQHF. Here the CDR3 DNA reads TGTGCCACCAGTGATACAGGGGGCAATCAGCCCCAGCATTTT.

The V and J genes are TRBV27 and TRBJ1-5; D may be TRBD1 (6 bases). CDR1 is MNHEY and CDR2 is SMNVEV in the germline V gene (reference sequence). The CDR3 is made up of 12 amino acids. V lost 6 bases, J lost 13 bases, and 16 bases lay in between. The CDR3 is CASSTVTGPQHF. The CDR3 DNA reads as TGTGCCAGCAGCACGGTGACAGGTCCACAGCATTTT.

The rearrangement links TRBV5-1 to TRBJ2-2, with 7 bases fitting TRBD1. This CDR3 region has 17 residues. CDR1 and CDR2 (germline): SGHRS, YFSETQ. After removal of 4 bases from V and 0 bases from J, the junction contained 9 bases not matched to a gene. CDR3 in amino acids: CASSPLSQGSNTGELFF. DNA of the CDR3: TGCGCCAGCAGCCCCCTCTCACAGGGGTCGAACACCGGGGAGCTGTTTTTT.

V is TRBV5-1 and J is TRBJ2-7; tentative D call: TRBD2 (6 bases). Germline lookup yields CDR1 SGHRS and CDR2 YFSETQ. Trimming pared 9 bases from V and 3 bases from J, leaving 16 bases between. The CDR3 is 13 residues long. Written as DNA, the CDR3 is TGCGCCACCCCATGGGCTAGCGTCTACGAGCAGTACTTC. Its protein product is CATPWASVYEQYF.

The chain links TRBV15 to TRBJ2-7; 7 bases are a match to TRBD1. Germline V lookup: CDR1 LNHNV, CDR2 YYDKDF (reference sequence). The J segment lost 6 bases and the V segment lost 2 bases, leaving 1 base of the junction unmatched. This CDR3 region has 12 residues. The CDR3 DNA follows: TGTGCCACCAGCAGATACAGGGGCGAGCAGTACTTC. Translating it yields CATSRYRGEQYF. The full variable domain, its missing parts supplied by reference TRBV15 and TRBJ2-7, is DAMVIQNPRYQVTQFGKPVTLSCSQTLNHNVMYWYQQKSSQAPKLLFHYYDKDFNNEADTPDNFQSRRPNTSFCFLDIRSPGLGDTAMYLCATSRYRGEQYFGPGTRLTVT.

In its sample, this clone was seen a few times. CDR3 residues: CASSLGAGGVEGYTF. The CDR3 nucleotides read TGCGCCAGCAGCCTAGGGGCAGGGGGAGTTGAGGGCTACACCTTC. The chain recombines TRBV5-1 with TRBJ1-2, with 7 bases identical to TRBD1. This CDR3 has 15 amino acids. V shed 4 bases, J shed 8 bases, and the junction held 14 bases outside the gene matches. Germline CDR1 is SGHRS and CDR2 is YFSETQ.

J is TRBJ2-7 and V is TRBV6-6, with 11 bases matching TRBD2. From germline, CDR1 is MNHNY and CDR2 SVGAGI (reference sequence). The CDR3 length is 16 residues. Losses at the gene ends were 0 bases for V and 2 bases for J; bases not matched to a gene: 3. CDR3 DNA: TGTGCCAGCAGTTACTCCGTGACTAGCGGGACCTACGAGCAGTACTTC. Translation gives CASSYSVTSGTYEQYF.

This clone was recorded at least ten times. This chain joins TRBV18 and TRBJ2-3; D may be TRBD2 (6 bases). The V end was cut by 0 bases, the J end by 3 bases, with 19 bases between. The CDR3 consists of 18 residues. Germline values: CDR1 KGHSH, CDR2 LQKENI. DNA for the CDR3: TGTGCCAGCTCACCACCGAGGGGTGGGACTTCGGGGACAGATACGCAGTATTTT. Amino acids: CASSPPRGGTSGTDTQYF.

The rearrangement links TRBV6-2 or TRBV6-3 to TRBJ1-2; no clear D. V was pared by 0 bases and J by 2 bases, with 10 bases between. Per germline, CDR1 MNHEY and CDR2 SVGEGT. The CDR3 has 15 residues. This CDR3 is CASSYSTNQNYGYTF. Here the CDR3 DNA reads TGTGCCAGCAGTTACTCGACTAATCAGAACTATGGCTACACCTTC.

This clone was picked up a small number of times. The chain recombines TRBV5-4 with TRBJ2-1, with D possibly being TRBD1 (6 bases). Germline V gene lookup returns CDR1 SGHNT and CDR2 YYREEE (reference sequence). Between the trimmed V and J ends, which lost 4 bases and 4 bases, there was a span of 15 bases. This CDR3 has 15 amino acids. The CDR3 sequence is CASSKGQAMYNEQFF. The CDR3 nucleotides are TGTGCCAGCAGCAAGGGACAAGCGATGTACAATGAGCAGTTCTTC.

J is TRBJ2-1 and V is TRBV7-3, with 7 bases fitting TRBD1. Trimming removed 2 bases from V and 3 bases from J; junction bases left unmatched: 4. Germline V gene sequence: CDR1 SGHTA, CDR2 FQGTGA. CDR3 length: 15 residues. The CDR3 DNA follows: TGTGCCAGCAGCTTAGGTGCAGGGGGCTACAATGAGCAGTTCTTC. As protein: CASSLGAGGYNEQFF.

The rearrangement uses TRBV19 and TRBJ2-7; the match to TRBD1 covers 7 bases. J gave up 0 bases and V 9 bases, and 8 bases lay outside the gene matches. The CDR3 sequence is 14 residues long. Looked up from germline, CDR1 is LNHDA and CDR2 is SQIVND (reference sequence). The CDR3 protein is CASSRAGGSYEQYF. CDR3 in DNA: TGTGCCAGCAGTCGGGCAGGGGGCTCCTACGAGCAGTACTTC.

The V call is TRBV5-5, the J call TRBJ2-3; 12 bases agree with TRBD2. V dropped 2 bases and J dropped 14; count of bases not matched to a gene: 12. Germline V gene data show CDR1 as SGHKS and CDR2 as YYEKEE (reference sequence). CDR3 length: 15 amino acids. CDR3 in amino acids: CASSLGASGGALAYF. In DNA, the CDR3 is TGTGCCAGCAGCTTAGGGGCTAGCGGGGGGGCCTTGGCGTATTTT.

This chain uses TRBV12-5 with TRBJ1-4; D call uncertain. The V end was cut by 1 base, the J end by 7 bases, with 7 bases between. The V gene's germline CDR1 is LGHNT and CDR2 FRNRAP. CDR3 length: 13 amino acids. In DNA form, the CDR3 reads TGTGCTAGTGGTTTGGGGGAGGGTGAAAAACTGTTTTTT. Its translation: CASGLGEGEKLFF. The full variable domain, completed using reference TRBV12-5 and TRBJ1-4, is DARVTQTPRHKVTEMGQEVTMRCQPILGHNTVFWYRQTMMQGLELLAYFRNRAPLDDSGMPKDRFSAEMPDATLATLKIQPSEPRDSAVYFCASGLGEGEKLFFGSGTQLSVL.